This TCR beta chain stems from a study of identical twins. A universal primer binding site was introduced by template switching. The final cDNA contained unique molecular identifiers. Each CDR3 protein gets one entry after TCRdb re-called the 5' RACE reads with MiXCR. The sample records approximately 1.8 million distinct CDR3 sequences, less than 35% being singletons. Study outcomes and limitations: Instead of following the same donors, the conclusions were based on cross-sectional statistical analysis. Abundant cord blood beta clonotypes carried fewer insertions; memory repertoires showed none. Beta out-of-frame twin sharing showed a weaker excess.

The germline V gene encodes CDR1 SGHTA and CDR2 FQGNSA. The V gene lost 1 base and the J gene lost 4 bases, with 5 bases spanning the gap. This CDR3 region has 12 residues. Notes on this clonotype: Its antigen is unidentified.

This TCR came from a newborn girl in good health. V usage is TRBV7-2 and J usage is TRBJ2-7; D gene unclear. Material for sequencing was cord blood. The CDR3 loop is CASSLEWYEQYF. In DNA, the CDR3 is TGTGCCAGCAGCTTAGAGTGGTACGAGCAGTACTTC.